These T cell receptor beta chains were read from a single sample in a study of blood T cell repertoires in COVID-19. Assay used: immunoSEQ multiplex PCR; TCRdb lists only in-frame clones, some missing. The sample consists of 310,000 or so clones, roughly 87% of them appearing once. The sequenced sample consisted of peripheral blood. The source is a man aged 30 to 45 with COVID-19, enrolled during active disease. Each CDR3 is given with its conserved first and last residue. The order of the fields is J gene, V gene, D gene, clone size, CDR3 protein, CDR3 DNA. A D gene is named only where the DNA matches it firmly. Size is omitted from some rows. Given values are once, few, many or a class for expanded clones.

J: TRBJ2-7; V: TRBV6-2/TRBV6-3; D: NA; size: NA; CDR3: CASSYGAPSVYEQYF; DNA: TGTGCCAGCAGTTACGGCGCACCAAGCGTCTACGAGCAGTACTTC
J: TRBJ2-7; V: TRBV29-1; D: TRBD1; size: NA; CDR3: CSVESPNRGDEQYF; DNA: TGCAGCGTTGAATCCCCTAACAGGGGCGACGAGCAGTACTTC
J: TRBJ1-6; V: TRBV9; D: TRBD1; size: few; CDR3: CASSPGQGRSPLHF; DNA: TGTGCCAGCAGCCCTGGACAGGGACGATCACCCCTCCACTTT
J: TRBJ2-7; V: TRBV6-5; D: NA; size: NA; CDR3: CASRLGFQLEQYF; DNA: TGTGCCAGCAGGCTCGGGTTTCAGCTCGAGCAGTACTTC
J: TRBJ1-5; V: TRBV18; D: TRBD1; size: once; CDR3: CASSLEQGDNQPQHF; DNA: TGTGCCAGCTCATTGGAACAGGGGGACAATCAGCCCCAGCATTTT
J: TRBJ2-2; V: TRBV28; D: NA; size: NA; CDR3: CASRSGGITTGELFF; DNA: TGTGCCAGCAGAAGTGGCGGGATTACAACCGGGGAGCTGTTTTTT
J: TRBJ1-2; V: TRBV6-4; D: NA; size: NA; CDR3: CARRTEPNYGYTF; DNA: TGTGCCAGGAGGACAGAGCCTAACTATGGCTACACCTTC
J: TRBJ2-3; V: TRBV28; D: NA; size: NA; CDR3: CASSFPFPGSDTQYF; DNA: TGTGCCAGCAGTTTTCCGTTCCCAGGTTCAGATACGCAGTATTTT
J: TRBJ1-2; V: TRBV5-1; D: NA; size: NA; CDR3: CASSLGQLGELYGYTF; DNA: TGCGCCAGCAGCTTGGGACAGTTAGGGGAACTCTATGGCTACACCTTC
J: TRBJ2-5; V: TRBV21-1; D: NA; size: NA; CDR3: CASSHLIGTSGPQETQYF; DNA: TGTGCCAGCAGCCATCTTATCGGGACTAGCGGCCCCCAAGAGACCCAGTACTTC
J: TRBJ2-7; V: TRBV20-1; D: NA; size: NA; CDR3: CSAGLRYEQYF; DNA: TGCAGTGCTGGCTTACGCTACGAGCAGTACTTC
J: TRBJ2-5; V: TRBV5-6; D: NA; size: NA; CDR3: CASSLAPEETQYF; DNA: TGTGCCAGCAGCTTGGCCCCCGAAGAGACCCAGTACTTC
J: TRBJ2-7; V: TRBV6-5; D: TRBD1; size: NA; CDR3: CASKRTGTPYEQYF; DNA: TGTGCCAGCAAAAGGACAGGGACCCCTTACGAGCAGTACTTC
J: TRBJ2-5; V: TRBV7-9; D: NA; size: NA; CDR3: CASTPGETQYF; DNA: TGTGCCAGCACCCCCGGGGAGACCCAGTACTTC
J: TRBJ2-6; V: TRBV18; D: TRBD1; size: NA; CDR3: CASSLGQGTAGANVLTF; DNA: TGTGCCAGCTCCCTTGGACAGGGCACGGCCGGGGCCAACGTCCTGACTTTC
J: TRBJ2-3; V: TRBV24-1; D: NA; size: once; CDR3: CATSTAADTQYF; DNA: TGTGCCACCAGTACGGCGGCAGATACGCAGTATTTT
J: TRBJ2-3; V: TRBV6-2/TRBV6-3; D: NA; size: NA; CDR3: CASSYEDGTDTQYF; DNA: TGTGCCAGCAGTTACGAGGATGGGACAGATACGCAGTATTTT
J: TRBJ2-5; V: TRBV5-1; D: TRBD1; size: NA; CDR3: CASSPQGSQETQYF; DNA: TGCGCCAGCAGCCCACAGGGGTCCCAAGAGACCCAGTACTTC
J: TRBJ2-7; V: TRBV24-1; D: NA; size: few; CDR3: CATSGFPGHSYEQYF; DNA: TGTGCCACCAGTGGCTTCCCGGGACATTCCTACGAGCAGTACTTC
J: TRBJ2-7; V: TRBV30; D: TRBD2; size: NA; CDR3: CAWSVQREGRYEQYF; DNA: TGTGCCTGGAGTGTTCAGCGGGAGGGCCGCTACGAGCAGTACTTC
J: TRBJ2-1; V: TRBV7-8; D: NA; size: once; CDR3: CASSPPRGSSYNEQFF; DNA: TGTGCCAGCAGCCCCCCCCGGGGGAGCTCCTACAATGAGCAGTTCTTC
J: TRBJ1-4; V: TRBV5-4; D: TRBD1; size: NA; CDR3: CASSFRGQTNEKLFF; DNA: TGTGCCAGCAGCTTCCGGGGACAGACTAATGAAAAACTGTTTTTT
J: TRBJ2-7; V: TRBV4-3; D: TRBD1; size: NA; CDR3: CASSQNPPGQIPYEQYF; DNA: TGCGCCAGCAGCCAAAATCCACCGGGACAGATACCATACGAGCAGTACTTC
J: TRBJ2-2; V: TRBV13; D: TRBD1; size: once; CDR3: CASSLGPGTGIAGELFF; DNA: TGTGCCAGCAGCTTAGGCCCCGGGACAGGGATCGCCGGGGAGCTGTTTTTT
J: TRBJ2-1; V: TRBV6-5; D: NA; size: NA; CDR3: CASSYSQGSLNEQFF; DNA: TGTGCCAGCAGTTACTCACAGGGATCCCTCAATGAGCAGTTCTTC
J: TRBJ2-1; V: TRBV15; D: NA; size: NA; CDR3: CATSSLQGEQFF; DNA: TGTGCCACCAGCAGCTTACAGGGTGAGCAGTTCTTC
J: TRBJ1-2; V: TRBV7-9; D: TRBD1; size: NA; CDR3: CASSQDRDGGYTF; DNA: TGTGCCAGCAGCCAGGACAGGGACGGTGGCTACACCTTC
J: TRBJ1-3; V: TRBV4-3; D: NA; size: NA; CDR3: CASSQAQDLWGNTIYF; DNA: TGCGCCAGCAGCCAAGCCCAGGATCTGTGGGGAAACACCATATATTTT
J: TRBJ2-3; V: TRBV5-4; D: TRBD1; size: NA; CDR3: CASSLEGATPDTQYF; DNA: TGTGCCAGCAGCTTGGAGGGGGCCACCCCAGATACGCAGTATTTT
J: TRBJ1-6; V: TRBV5-1; D: TRBD1; size: NA; CDR3: CASSPSGQAANSPLHF; DNA: TGCGCCAGCAGCCCCTCGGGACAGGCGGCGAATTCACCCCTCCACTTT
J: TRBJ1-2; V: TRBV9; D: TRBD1; size: NA; CDR3: CASSVVGQGAYGYTF; DNA: TGTGCCAGCAGCGTAGTCGGACAGGGGGCTTATGGCTACACCTTC
J: TRBJ2-5; V: TRBV4-2; D: TRBD2; size: NA; CDR3: CASSQEGGRQETQYF; DNA: TGTGCCAGCAGCCAAGAGGGCGGGAGACAAGAGACCCAGTACTTC
J: TRBJ2-7; V: TRBV6-2/TRBV6-3; D: NA; size: NA; CDR3: CASSYLDYEQYF; DNA: TGTGCCAGCAGTTATCTAGACTACGAGCAGTACTTC
J: TRBJ2-7; V: TRBV4-2; D: NA; size: NA; CDR3: CASSQEYNYEQYF; DNA: TGTGCCAGCAGCCAAGAGTACAACTACGAGCAGTACTTC
J: TRBJ2-3; V: TRBV10-3; D: NA; size: NA; CDR3: CAIRLTGHTILISDTQYF; DNA: TGTGCCATCAGACTCACGGGACACACAATTTTAATCTCAGATACGCAGTATTTT
J: TRBJ2-1; V: TRBV6-5; D: NA; size: NA; CDR3: CASSWGGPYNEQFF; DNA: TGTGCCAGCAGCTGGGGGGGCCCCTACAATGAGCAGTTCTTC
J: TRBJ1-2; V: TRBV19; D: NA; size: NA; CDR3: CASSIGQLYGYTF; DNA: TGTGCCAGTAGTATCGGACAGCTTTATGGCTACACCTTC
J: TRBJ2-7; V: TRBV6-5; D: TRBD1; size: NA; CDR3: CASSYSSGTGDYEQYF; DNA: TGTGCCAGCAGTTACTCCTCCGGGACAGGTGATTACGAGCAGTACTTC
J: TRBJ1-2; V: TRBV7-2; D: NA; size: NA; CDR3: CASSFFYSREGYTF; DNA: TGTGCCAGCAGCTTTTTTTACAGTAGAGAAGGCTACACCTTC
J: TRBJ1-2; V: TRBV28; D: NA; size: NA; CDR3: CASSDRLYGYTF; DNA: TGTGCCAGCAGTGACAGGCTCTATGGCTACACCTTC
J: TRBJ1-2; V: TRBV19; D: TRBD1; size: NA; CDR3: CASSGTGGLLSYTF; DNA: TGTGCCAGTAGTGGGACAGGGGGATTATTGAGCTACACCTTC
J: TRBJ2-1; V: TRBV7-2; D: TRBD2; size: few; CDR3: CASNPGGSYNEQFF; DNA: TGTGCCAGCAACCCGGGAGGGTCGTACAATGAGCAGTTCTTC